A selection of T cell receptor beta chains follows, all from one sample in a study of Graves' ophthalmopathy and Graves' hyperthyroidism. TCRdb independently ran MiXCR on the multiplex PCR reads; one entry per CDR3 protein. The data show 580,000 or so distinct CDR3 sequences, less than 40% seen once. The sequenced material came from peripheral blood or thyroid tissue (not recorded which). The receptors stem from an adult man with Graves' hyperthyroidism. CDR3s include the opening cysteine and the closing phenylalanine or tryptophan. The order of the fields is clone size, J gene, V gene, D gene, CDR3 protein, CDR3 DNA. The D gene is left open where the match is weak. Clone size appears in some rows only: once, few, many, or a class for an expanded clone.

- | TRBJ2-3 | TRBV12-3/TRBV12-4 | - | CASSYVTRPSTDTQYF | TGTGCCAGCAGTTATGTGACTCGCCCGAGTACAGATACGCAGTATTTT
many | TRBJ1-6 | TRBV4-2 | TRBD1 | CASSQDPQGANSPLHF | TGTGCCAGCAGCCAAGATCCCCAGGGGGCGAATTCACCCCTCCACTTT
- | TRBJ1-5 | TRBV29-1 | - | CSVEGRNQPQHF | TGCAGCGTTGAAGGGAGGAATCAGCCCCAGCATTTT
many | TRBJ2-2 | TRBV19 | TRBD1 | CASLPGTGLTGELFF | TGTGCCAGTCTCCCCGGGACAGGACTCACCGGGGAGCTGTTTTTT
- | TRBJ2-2 | TRBV12-3/TRBV12-4 | - | CASRLTGGIPGYTGELFF | TGTGCCAGCAGACTGACAGGCGGAATCCCGGGATACACCGGGGAGCTGTTTTTT
- | TRBJ1-1 | TRBV27 | - | CASSFTGQGFEAFF | TGTGCCAGCAGTTTTACAGGGCAGGGCTTTGAAGCTTTCTTT
many | TRBJ1-5 | TRBV20-1 | TRBD1 | CSARTGGNSNQPQHF | TGCAGTGCTCGGACAGGGGGGAATAGCAATCAGCCCCAGCATTTT
once | TRBJ1-5 | TRBV7-9 | - | CASSLEFRNQPQHF | TGTGCCAGCAGCTTGGAATTCAGAAATCAGCCCCAGCATTTT
many | TRBJ1-1 | TRBV20-1 | - | CSAAGTLQGNTEAFF | TGCAGTGCGGCTGGGACTTTACAGGGGAACACTGAAGCTTTCTTT
many | TRBJ1-1 | TRBV11-2 | - | CASSLDSSSYTEAFF | TGTGCCAGCAGCTTAGATTCTAGCAGTTACACTGAAGCTTTCTTT
- | TRBJ1-2 | TRBV6-1 | - | CASSEAGNRDYGYTF | TGTGCCAGCAGTGAAGCGGGAAACAGGGACTATGGCTACACCTTC
many | TRBJ1-2 | TRBV13 | TRBD1 | CASGDRVAYGYTF | TGTGCCAGCGGGGACAGGGTGGCCTATGGCTACACCTTC
- | TRBJ2-7 | TRBV7-9 | - | CASSLAGVLGEQYF | TGTGCCAGCAGCTTAGCAGGGGTCCTGGGCGAGCAGTACTTC
many | TRBJ2-7 | TRBV20-1 | - | CSARAAERYEQYF | TGCAGTGCTAGAGCGGCGGAACGCTACGAGCAGTACTTC
- | TRBJ2-6 | TRBV5-1 | - | CASSLFGGSTGANVLTF | TGCGCCAGCAGCTTGTTCGGGGGTAGTACTGGGGCCAACGTCCTGACTTTC
- | TRBJ1-2 | TRBV29-1 | - | CSSPQGVGPYGYTF | TGCAGCAGCCCTCAGGGTGTGGGGCCTTATGGCTACACCTTC
- | TRBJ2-2 | TRBV7-3 | - | CASSRGNTGELLF | TGTGCCAGCTCACGGGGTAACACCGGGGAGCTGCTTTTT
- | TRBJ2-7 | TRBV12-3/TRBV12-4 | - | CASSLGRGTDSYEQYF | TGTGCCAGCAGTTTAGGGAGGGGGACAGACTCCTACGAGCAGTACTTC